These 7 T cell receptor beta chains were sequenced from one sample in a study of naive and memory T cell subsets. An equimolar mix of two oligonucleotides served as the beta constant-region primer for TRBC1 and TRBC2. TCRdb reanalysed the UMI-ligation and nested PCR reads using MiXCR and keeps one entry per CDR3 protein. The top ten clones hold just over 0.14% of a sample with 130,000 to 150,000 distinct CDR3 sequences, 15% to 20% of them seen once. The specimen sequenced was naive CD4+ T cells from blood. The receptors derive from a human donor in good health.

This chain uses TRBV10-3 with TRBJ2-3, with 8 bases matching TRBD2. The length of the CDR3 is 15 residues. Germline V gene sequence: CDR1 ENHRY, CDR2 SYGVKD. V lost 11 bases and J lost 5; bases outside the gene matches: 15. The CDR3 sequence is CASRLATRQEDTQYF. The CDR3 nucleotides read TGTGCCTCCAGACTAGCGACAAGGCAGGAAGATACGCAGTATTTT.

This clonotype came up a few times. The chain couples TRBV18 to TRBJ1-5, with D possibly being TRBD1 (5 bases). This CDR3 region has 15 residues. In germline, CDR1 is KGHSH, CDR2 LQKENI. V was trimmed by 1 base and J by 5 bases, leaving 12 bases between them. This CDR3 is CASSPQEGQDQPQHF. The CDR3 DNA reads TGTGCCAGCTCACCACAGGAGGGGCAGGATCAGCCCCAGCATTTT.

This clonotype was seen ten or more times. The rearrangement joins TRBV20-1 to TRBJ1-5, with D unresolved. The V and J ends lost 6 bases and 2 bases respectively, with 11 bases between them. Germline lookup yields CDR1 DFQATT and CDR2 SNEGSKA (reference sequence). The CDR3 loop spans 13 amino acids. The CDR3 reads CSATRNGNQPQHF. CDR3 nucleotides: TGCAGTGCGACTAGAAATGGCAATCAGCCCCAGCATTTT.

The table lists this clonotype with a few counts. The chain couples TRBV11-3 to TRBJ2-1; 11 bases match TRBD2. V shed 1 base, J shed 7 bases, and the junction held 3 bases outside the gene matches. Germline V lookup: CDR1 SGHNT, CDR2 YENEEA. The CDR3 consists of 15 residues. CDR3 DNA sequence: TGTGCCAGCAGCTTAGGGCTAGCGGGAGGTAATGAGCAGTTCTTC. Translation gives CASSLGLAGGNEQFF.

This clonotype has only a few counts. The chain combines TRBV5-1 with TRBJ2-6; no definite D call. V lost 0 bases and J 0 bases, leaving 7 bases between the germline ends. CDR1 and CDR2 (germline): SGHRS, YFSETQ. This CDR3 comprises 16 residues. CDR3 sequence reads: CASSLVLASGANVLTF. The CDR3 bases are TGCGCCAGCAGCTTGGTCCTGGCCTCTGGGGCCAACGTCCTGACTTTC. Full variable domain (remainder filled in from reference TRBV5-1 and TRBJ2-6): KAGVTQTPRYLIKTRGQQVTLSCSPISGHRSVSWYQQTPGQGLQFLFEYFSETQRNKGNFPGRFSGRQFSNSRSEMNVSTLELGDSALYLCASSLVLASGANVLTFGAGSRLTVL.

The chain joins TRBV7-9 to TRBJ2-7, with TRBD2 identical over 13 bases. This CDR3 has 15 residues. The germline V gene has CDR1 SEHNR and CDR2 FQNEAQ (reference sequence). The J segment lost 5 bases and the V segment lost 5 bases, leaving 6 bases of the junction unmatched. In nucleotides, the CDR3 is TGTGCCAGCAGCACTGGACTAGCGGGAGTGAACGAGCAGTACTTC. Amino acids: CASSTGLAGVNEQYF.

This clonotype occurred a few times. The chain has TRBV4-1 and TRBJ2-1; D perhaps matches TRBD2 (7 bases). The CDR3 totals 17 residues. Trimming took 5 bases from V and 9 from J, leaving 26 bases between them. CDR1 and CDR2 from the germline V gene are MGHRA and YSYEKL. The CDR3 nucleotides read TGCGCCAGCAGCTCCCGGGTCAGGGGAGGGGGGATAACTGAGCAGTTCTTC. This gives the protein CASSSRVRGGGITEQFF.